Detailed here is one T cell receptor (beta chain). These data are taken from a study of blood T cell repertoires in COVID-19. Enrolled through a virtual design, the participants were between roughly 18 and 89 years of age and came from some 25 US areas. Self-reported history from a screening survey and questionnaire set each donor's cohort. CDR3 length: 15 amino acids. The germline gives CDR1 MGHRA, CDR2 YSYEKL. After removal of 3 bases from V and 7 bases from J, the junction contained 10 bases not matched to a gene. Source study methods: From reference gene primer amplification, estimates of nucleated cell counts were derived. Sequencing used immunoSEQ multiplex PCR; TCRdb keeps in-frame clones, though not all of them. The DNA gave D and trimming, while V, J and clone size come from that table. The repertoire holds more than 250,000 clones, with around 87% as singletons.

Sample: PBMCs or T cells enriched from blood (not recorded which). This receptor was obtained from a woman aged 30 to 39 who had recovered from COVID-19. The chain employs TRBV4-1 and TRBJ1-1; 8 bases agree with TRBD1. CDR3 loop: CASSQPKTGVREAFF. CDR3 nucleotide sequence: TGCGCCAGCAGCCAGCCAAAGACAGGGGTCCGTGAAGCTTTCTTT.